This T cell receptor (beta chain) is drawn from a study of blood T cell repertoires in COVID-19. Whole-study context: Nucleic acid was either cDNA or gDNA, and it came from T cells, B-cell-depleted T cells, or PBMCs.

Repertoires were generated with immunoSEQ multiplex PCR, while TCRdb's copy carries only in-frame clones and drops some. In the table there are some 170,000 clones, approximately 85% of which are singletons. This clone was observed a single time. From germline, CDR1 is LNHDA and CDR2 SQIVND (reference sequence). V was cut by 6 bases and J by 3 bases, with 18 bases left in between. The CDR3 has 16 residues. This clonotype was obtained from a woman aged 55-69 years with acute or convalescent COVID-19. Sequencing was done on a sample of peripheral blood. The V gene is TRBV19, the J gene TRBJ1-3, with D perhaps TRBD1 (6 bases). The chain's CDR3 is CASSQGQKYDGNTIYF. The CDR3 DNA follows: TGTGCCAGTAGCCAAGGACAGAAATATGATGGAAACACCATATATTTT.